The 10 T cell receptor beta chains given below trace back to one sample, sequenced in a study of blood T cell repertoires in COVID-19. Assay: immunoSEQ multiplex PCR; the TCRdb copy retains only in-frame clones and omits some. Of over 85,000 clones in the sample, around 90% were seen once. Input material: peripheral blood. These receptors all stem from a human donor with COVID-19, enrolled during active disease. The donor label of this sample is uncertain.

The V call is TRBV6-1, the J call TRBJ2-1; TRBD1 aligns across 8 bases. From germline, CDR1 is MNHNS and CDR2 SASEGT. V was pared by 2 bases and J by 6 bases, with 6 bases of the junction left unmatched. The CDR3 sequence is 15 residues long. CDR3 bases: TGTGCCAGCAGTGAATGGACAGGGAACCTCAATGAGCAGTTCTTC. This sequence encodes CASSEWTGNLNEQFF.

The CDR3 reads CASSFRAVSYGYTF. As DNA, the CDR3 is TGTGCCAGCAGTTTTAGAGCTGTTAGCTATGGCTACACCTTC. The chain combines TRBV27 with TRBJ1-2; D is ambiguous. V lost 3 bases and J 4 bases, leaving 12 bases between the germline ends. The V gene's germline CDR1 is MNHEY and CDR2 SMNVEV (reference sequence). This CDR3 spans 14 amino acids.

The chain carries TRBV25-1 and TRBJ1-2; D is perhaps TRBD1 (6 bases). This CDR3 has 13 amino acids. From germline, CDR1 is MGHDK and CDR2 SYGVNS. Trimming took off 4 bases at V and 4 bases at J, with 10 bases between the two ends. In DNA form, the CDR3 reads TGTGCCAGCAGTGGACAGGAACCCTATGGCTACACCTTC. Amino acids: CASSGQEPYGYTF.

This sequence joins TRBV2 and TRBJ1-3; tentative D call: TRBD1 (5 bases). There are 14 residues in the CDR3. The V end lost 2 bases, the J end lost 3 bases, and 8 bases lay between the germline ends. Per germline, CDR1 SNHLY and CDR2 FYNNEI. In DNA form, the CDR3 reads TGTGCCAGCAGTGAAAGGGGTAGTGGAAACACCATATATTTT. It yields the protein CASSERGSGNTIYF.

The chain is built from TRBV5-1 and TRBJ1-3, with D possibly being TRBD1 (5 bases). The CDR3 is 15 residues long. V was trimmed by 4 bases and J by 3 bases, leaving 14 bases between them. CDR1 and CDR2 from the germline V gene are SGHRS and YFSETQ. DNA of the CDR3: TGCGCCAGCAGCCCCGCCGGGGACTATGGAAACACCATATATTTT. It specifies CASSPAGDYGNTIYF. Looking up the rest from reference TRBV5-1 and TRBJ1-3 gives the full variable domain: KAGVTQTPRYLIKTRGQQVTLSCSPISGHRSVSWYQQTPGQGLQFLFEYFSETQRNKGNFPGRFSGRQFSNSRSEMNVSTLELGDSALYLCASSPAGDYGNTIYFGEGSWLTVV.

V and J are TRBV5-1 and TRBJ1-1; 8 positions agree with TRBD1. V dropped 4 bases and J dropped 3; count of bases not matched to a gene: 2. This CDR3 is 13 amino acids long. CDR1 and CDR2 from the germline V gene are SGHRS and YFSETQ. DNA of the CDR3: TGCGCCAGCAGCCTGACAGGGGACACTGAAGCTTTCTTT. Protein: CASSLTGDTEAFF.

The chain carries TRBV4-1 and TRBJ1-3, with D maybe TRBD1 (6 bases). Germline V CDR1 and CDR2: MGHRA, YSYEKL. V lost 2 bases to trimming and J lost 2 bases, with 10 bases between them. The CDR3 runs to 15 residues. CDR3 amino acids: CASSQTGTTGNTIYF. DNA of the CDR3: TGCGCCAGCAGCCAAACCGGGACAACTGGAAACACCATATATTTT.

V and J are TRBV7-9 and TRBJ2-5; D is unclear. This CDR3 comprises 13 residues. Germline values: CDR1 SEHNR, CDR2 FQNEAQ (reference sequence). V lost 2 bases and J lost 4, with 8 bases in between. The CDR3 loop reads CASSLTVIETQYF. The CDR3 nucleotides read TGTGCCAGCAGCTTAACGGTGATAGAGACCCAGTACTTC. Supplemented by reference TRBV7-9 and TRBJ2-5, the full variable domain reads DTGVSQNPRHKITKRGQNVTFRCDPISEHNRLYWYRQTLGQGPEFLTYFQNEAQLEKSRLLSDRFSAERPKGSFSTLEIQRTEQGDSAMYLCASSLTVIETQYFGPGTRLLVL.

This clone came up a few times. The rearrangement uses TRBV5-4 and TRBJ2-4, with 7 positions matching TRBD1. Per germline, CDR1 SGHNT and CDR2 YYREEE (reference sequence). This CDR3 has 13 residues. V shed 2 bases, J shed 5 bases, and the junction held 1 base outside the gene matches. The DNA of the CDR3 is TGTGCCAGCAGCTTTACAGGGGAAAACATTCAGTACTTC. It specifies CASSFTGENIQYF.

This sequence joins TRBV5-1 and TRBJ2-2; D possibly corresponds to TRBD2 (5 bases). Germline loops: CDR1 SGHRS, CDR2 YFSETQ. V lost 4 bases and J 4 bases, leaving 14 bases between the germline ends. The CDR3 totals 15 residues. This CDR3 reads CASSPDAGITGELFF. The DNA of the CDR3 is TGCGCCAGCAGCCCTGATGCGGGTATCACCGGGGAGCTGTTTTTT. The entire variable domain, with the rest obtained from reference TRBV5-1 and TRBJ2-2, is as follows: KAGVTQTPRYLIKTRGQQVTLSCSPISGHRSVSWYQQTPGQGLQFLFEYFSETQRNKGNFPGRFSGRQFSNSRSEMNVSTLELGDSALYLCASSPDAGITGELFFGEGSRLTVL.